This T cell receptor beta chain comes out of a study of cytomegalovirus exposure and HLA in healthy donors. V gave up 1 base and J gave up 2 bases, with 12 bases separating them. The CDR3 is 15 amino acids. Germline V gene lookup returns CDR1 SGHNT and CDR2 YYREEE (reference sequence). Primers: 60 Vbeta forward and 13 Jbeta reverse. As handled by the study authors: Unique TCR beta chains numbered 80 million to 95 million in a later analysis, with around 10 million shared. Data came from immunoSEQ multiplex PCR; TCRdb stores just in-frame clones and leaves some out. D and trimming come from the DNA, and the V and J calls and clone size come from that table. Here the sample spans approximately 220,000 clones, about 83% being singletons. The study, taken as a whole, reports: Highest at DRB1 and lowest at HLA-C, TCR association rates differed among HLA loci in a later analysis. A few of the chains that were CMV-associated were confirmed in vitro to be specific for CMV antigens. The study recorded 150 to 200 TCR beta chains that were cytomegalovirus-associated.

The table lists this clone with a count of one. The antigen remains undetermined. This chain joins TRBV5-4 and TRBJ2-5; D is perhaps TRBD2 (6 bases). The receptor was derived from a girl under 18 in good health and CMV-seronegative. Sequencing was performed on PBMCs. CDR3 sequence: CASSLPGLKQETQYF. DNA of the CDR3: TGTGCCAGCAGCTTGCCGGGACTGAAACAAGAGACCCAGTACTTC.